This T cell receptor beta chain came from a study of technical replicates of blood from a handful of donors. CDR1 MNHEY and CDR2 SVGAGI come from the germline V gene. V was pared by 0 bases and J by 4 bases, with 4 bases between. This CDR3 comprises 13 residues. TCRdb's table, derived via immunoSEQ multiplex PCR, lists solely in-frame clones and lacks some. The table records 90,000 or so clones, 95% of them present only once. Sequenced input: T cells isolated from PBMCs. The sequence derives from a human donor in good health. This rearrangement joins TRBV6-5 to TRBJ2-1; no definite D call. CDR3 amino acids: CASSYSLYNEQFF. Here the CDR3 DNA reads TGTGCCAGCAGTTACTCTCTGTACAATGAGCAGTTCTTC.